This TCR beta chain was observed in a study of tumor-infiltrating lymphocytes in localized non-small cell lung cancer. Study information: Each patient gave resected tumor and non-adjacent uninvolved lung tissue. Regarding the study as a whole: Different pieces of the same tissue went to different assays, confounding technical variation with intratumor heterogeneity. No T-cell fraction difference was seen between IM1 and IM2 tumors. Not all patients were TCR sequenced, owing to tissue quantity.

Method: immunoSEQ multiplex PCR; TCRdb's copy keeps in-frame clones and lacks some. Seen here are roughly 6,200 clones, around 78% observed once, and the top ten hold roughly 15%. On this clone: The antigen remains unidentified.

V was clipped by 4 bases and J by 0 bases, with 14 bases between them. Per germline, CDR1 MNHNS and CDR2 SASEGT. The CDR3 is 16 amino acids. This chain uses TRBV6-1 with TRBJ2-3; D is unresolved. The clonotype comes from a human donor with non-small cell lung cancer. The sequenced sample was uninvolved lung tissue not adjacent to the tumor. In DNA form, the CDR3 reads TGTGCCAGCAGTGTTTTTAGAAGTCGGAGCACAGATACGCAGTATTTT. Protein sequence: CASSVFRSRSTDTQYF.